This TCR beta chain was sequenced during a study of vaccination effects on CD4 cells after COVID-19. As concerns this clone: Its target is unknown.

Libraries were prepared by immunoSEQ multiplex PCR; TCRdb keeps only in-frame clonotypes and omits some of them. The profile covers about 40,000 clones, with more than 60% appearing a single time and 20% to 25% taken by the ten largest. Sequencing in the ViraFEST assay came after antigen-specific CD4+ T cells had been expanded with viral peptide pools, which were used to stimulate PBMC. Culturing for 9 to 10 days preceded CD4+ T cell isolation. Nucleocapsid antibody tests were negative, and the vaccine recipients had no prior SARS-CoV-2 infection. Wells containing two million PBMC each were cultured with approximately 9.7 IU/ml IL-2 and 8 to 10 ug/ml peptides. General study points: Long after vaccination, the clones induced by infection and by vaccine shrank markedly in size. There was only 1 of 255 vaccine-induced clones in healthy vaccinees that cross-reacted with common cold coronaviruses.

The CDR3 extends over 13 amino acids. The germline V gene has CDR1 SQVTM and CDR2 ANQGSEA. V was clipped by 6 bases and J by 8 bases; unmatched bases: 12. The TCR comes from a human donor who received a COVID-19 vaccine. The chain couples TRBV29-1 to TRBJ1-2, with 7 bases fitting TRBD1. This specimen was CD4+ T cells from PBMCs cultured with SARS-CoV-2 spike peptides, taken before COVID-19 vaccination. In DNA, the CDR3 is TGCAGCGTACAGACAGGGAACCTCCGGGGCTACACCTTC. It specifies CSVQTGNLRGYTF.